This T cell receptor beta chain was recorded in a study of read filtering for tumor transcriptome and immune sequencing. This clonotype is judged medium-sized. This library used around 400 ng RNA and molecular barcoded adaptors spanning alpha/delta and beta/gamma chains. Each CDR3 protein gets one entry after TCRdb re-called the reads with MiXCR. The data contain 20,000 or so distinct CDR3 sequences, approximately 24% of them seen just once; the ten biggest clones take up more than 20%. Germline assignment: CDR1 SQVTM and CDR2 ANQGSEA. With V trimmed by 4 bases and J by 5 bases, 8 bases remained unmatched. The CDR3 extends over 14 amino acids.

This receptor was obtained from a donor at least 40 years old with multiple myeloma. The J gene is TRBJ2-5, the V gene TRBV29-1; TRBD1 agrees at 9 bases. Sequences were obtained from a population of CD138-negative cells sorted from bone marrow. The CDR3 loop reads CSVVGGQGGETQYF. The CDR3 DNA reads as TGCAGCGTTGTTGGGGGACAGGGTGGCGAGACCCAGTACTTC.